These T cell receptor beta chains were read from a single sample in a study of blood T cell repertoires in COVID-19. Sequenced by immunoSEQ multiplex PCR; TCRdb stores in-frame clones only, minus some. The profile shows roughly 110,000 clones, about nine tenths of them singletons. The source material was peripheral blood. All receptors come from a woman in her 30s with acute or convalescent COVID-19. CDR3s include the opening cysteine and the closing phenylalanine or tryptophan. D genes are given only for firm matches. The size field is filled for only some rows; it gives once, few, many or a size class.

CDR3 protein: CASSHHGGREGVETQYF; CDR3 DNA: TGTGCCAGCAGCCACCACGGCGGGAGGGAGGGGGTAGAGACCCAGTACTTC; J gene: TRBJ2-5; clone size: NA; D gene: TRBD2; V gene: TRBV7-8
CDR3 protein: CASSKSGQGIGYGYTF; CDR3 DNA: TGTGCCAGTAGTAAGTCCGGACAGGGAATCGGGTATGGCTACACCTTC; J gene: TRBJ1-2; clone size: NA; D gene: TRBD1; V gene: TRBV19
CDR3 protein: CASSSPGENTEAFF; CDR3 DNA: TGTGCCAGCAGTTCCCCGGGGGAGAACACTGAAGCTTTCTTT; J gene: TRBJ1-1; clone size: NA; D gene: NA; V gene: TRBV6-2/TRBV6-3
CDR3 protein: CASRTPSRINTEAFF; CDR3 DNA: TGTGCCAGTAGGACACCCTCTCGGATCAACACTGAAGCTTTCTTT; J gene: TRBJ1-1; clone size: NA; D gene: NA; V gene: TRBV19
CDR3 protein: CASRWSTGTTYEQYF; CDR3 DNA: TGCGCCAGCAGGTGGAGTACAGGGACAACCTACGAGCAGTACTTC; J gene: TRBJ2-7; clone size: NA; D gene: NA; V gene: TRBV5-1
CDR3 protein: CASSSYPGTGYDGYTF; CDR3 DNA: TGTGCCAGCAGTTCATACCCTGGGACAGGGTATGATGGCTACACCTTC; J gene: TRBJ1-2; clone size: NA; D gene: TRBD1; V gene: TRBV28
CDR3 protein: CASSFSGAVYGYTF; CDR3 DNA: TGTGCCAGCAGTTTTTCAGGGGCGGTCTATGGCTACACCTTC; J gene: TRBJ1-2; clone size: NA; D gene: NA; V gene: TRBV28
CDR3 protein: CASSKTGTYEQYF; CDR3 DNA: TGTGCCAGCAGTAAAACAGGAACCTACGAGCAGTACTTC; J gene: TRBJ2-7; clone size: NA; D gene: NA; V gene: TRBV3-1/TRBV3-2
CDR3 protein: CASSPEAGKVDEKLFF; CDR3 DNA: TGTGCCAGCAGCCCAGAGGCAGGGAAGGTTGATGAAAAACTGTTTTTT; J gene: TRBJ1-4; clone size: NA; D gene: NA; V gene: TRBV11-3
CDR3 protein: CASSISGAPGYTF; CDR3 DNA: TGTGCCAGTAGTATATCCGGAGCCCCTGGCTACACCTTC; J gene: TRBJ1-2; clone size: NA; D gene: NA; V gene: TRBV19
CDR3 protein: CASSLAGGRGVFF; CDR3 DNA: TGTGCCAGCAGCTTGGCCGGGGGTCGGGGGGTGTTTTTT; J gene: TRBJ1-4; clone size: NA; D gene: NA; V gene: TRBV5-6
CDR3 protein: CASSKAGGTDTQYF; CDR3 DNA: TGTGCCAGCTCCAAAGCGGGAGGCACAGATACGCAGTATTTT; J gene: TRBJ2-3; clone size: NA; D gene: TRBD2; V gene: TRBV6-4
CDR3 protein: CASSLSGTGTEKLFF; CDR3 DNA: TGCGCCAGCAGCCTTTCCGGGACAGGTACTGAAAAACTGTTTTTT; J gene: TRBJ1-4; clone size: few; D gene: TRBD1; V gene: TRBV4-1
CDR3 protein: CASSQDFNEQFF; CDR3 DNA: TGTGCCAGCAGCCAGGACTTCAATGAGCAGTTCTTC; J gene: TRBJ2-1; clone size: NA; D gene: NA; V gene: TRBV5-4
CDR3 protein: CASSLLLAGAGELFF; CDR3 DNA: TGTGCCAGCAGCTTGTTACTAGCGGGAGCCGGGGAGCTGTTTTTT; J gene: TRBJ2-2; clone size: NA; D gene: TRBD2; V gene: TRBV5-8
CDR3 protein: CASRRQGARSYEQYF; CDR3 DNA: TGTGCCAGCAGGCGACAGGGCGCCCGATCCTACGAGCAGTACTTC; J gene: TRBJ2-7; clone size: NA; D gene: TRBD1; V gene: TRBV28
CDR3 protein: CATRKKAQGLAGSMEQFF; CDR3 DNA: TGTGCCACCAGAAAGAAGGCTCAGGGACTAGCGGGATCTATGGAGCAGTTCTTC; J gene: TRBJ2-1; clone size: NA; D gene: TRBD2; V gene: TRBV15